This T cell receptor beta chain emerged from a study of spatial heterogeneity in lung cancer. Regarding the study as a whole: Detection of ubiquitous tumor TCRs in blood was higher at resection than follow-up.

The time point is: sample taken at primary tumor resection. Sequencing was performed on whole RNA extracted from tumor and nontumor lung tissue, or from frozen PBMC, and the material was left unsorted. In germline, CDR1 is LGHDT, CDR2 YNNKEL (reference sequence). Trimming removed 0 bases from V and 2 bases from J, with 11 bases in between. This CDR3 spans 15 amino acids. TCRdb re-derived calls from the 5' RACE reads in MiXCR, one entry per CDR3 protein. The profile shows some 37,000 distinct CDR3 sequences, roughly 8% of them singletons. About this clonotype: Its antigen is not known.

The source is a male donor with early-stage non-small cell lung cancer. The sequencing used PBMCs, collected at surgery. The rearrangement links TRBV3-1 to TRBJ2-7; no reliable D call. The CDR3 nucleotides are TGTGCCAGCAGCCAAGAACCGGACGCCGCCTACGAGCAGTACTTC. It encodes CASSQEPDAAYEQYF.